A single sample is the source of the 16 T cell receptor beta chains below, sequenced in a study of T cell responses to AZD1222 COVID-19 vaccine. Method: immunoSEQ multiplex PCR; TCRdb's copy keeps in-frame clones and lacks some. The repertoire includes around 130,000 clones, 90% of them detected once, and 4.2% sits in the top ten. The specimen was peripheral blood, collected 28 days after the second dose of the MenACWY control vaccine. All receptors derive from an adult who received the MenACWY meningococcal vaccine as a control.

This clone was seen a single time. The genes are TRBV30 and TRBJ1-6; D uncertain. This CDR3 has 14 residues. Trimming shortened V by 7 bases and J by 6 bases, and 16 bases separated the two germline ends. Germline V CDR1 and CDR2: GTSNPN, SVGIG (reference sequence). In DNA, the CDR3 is TGTGCCTCCATCACCTGGGAGGGTAATTCACCCCTCCACTTT. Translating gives CASITWEGNSPLHF.

The CDR3 sequence is CASSSRTGGWNEQFF. In DNA form, the CDR3 reads TGTGCCAGTAGTTCCCGGACAGGGGGCTGGAATGAGCAGTTCTTC. The chain joins TRBV19 to TRBJ2-1, with 11 bases that match TRBD1. Germline V lookup: CDR1 LNHDA, CDR2 SQIVND (reference sequence). J lost 7 bases, V lost 5 bases, and 7 bases had no gene match. The CDR3 consists of 15 residues.

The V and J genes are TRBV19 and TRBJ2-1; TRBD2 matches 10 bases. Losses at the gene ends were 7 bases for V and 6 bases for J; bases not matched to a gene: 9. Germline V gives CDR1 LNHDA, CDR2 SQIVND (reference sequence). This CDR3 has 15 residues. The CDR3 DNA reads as TGTGCCAGTACAAGAAGCGGGGGGGCGGTCAATGAGCAGTTCTTC. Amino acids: CASTRSGGAVNEQFF.

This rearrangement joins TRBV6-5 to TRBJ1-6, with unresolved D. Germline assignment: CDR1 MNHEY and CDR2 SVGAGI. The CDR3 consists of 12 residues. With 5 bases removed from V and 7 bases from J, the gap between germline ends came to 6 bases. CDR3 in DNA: TGTGCCAGCAGTCCTAGGAATTCACCCCTCCACTTT. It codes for CASSPRNSPLHF.

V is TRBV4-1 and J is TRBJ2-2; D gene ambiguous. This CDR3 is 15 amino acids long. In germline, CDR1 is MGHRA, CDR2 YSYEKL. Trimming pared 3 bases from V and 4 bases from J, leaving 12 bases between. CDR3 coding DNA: TGCGCCAGCAGCCACCCCGCCCGTGGCACCGGGGAGCTGTTTTTT. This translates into CASSHPARGTGELFF.

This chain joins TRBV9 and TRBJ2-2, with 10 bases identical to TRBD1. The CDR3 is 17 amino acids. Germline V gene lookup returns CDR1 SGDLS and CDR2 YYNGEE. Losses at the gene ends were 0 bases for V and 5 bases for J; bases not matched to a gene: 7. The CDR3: CASSVATGQGWTGELFF. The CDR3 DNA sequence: TGTGCCAGCAGCGTAGCGACGGGACAGGGGTGGACCGGGGAGCTGTTTTTT. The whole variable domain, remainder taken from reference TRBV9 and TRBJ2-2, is DSGVTQTPKHLITATGQRVTLRCSPRSGDLSVYWYQQSLDQGLQFLIQYYNGEERAKGNILERFSAQQFPDLHSELNLSSLELGDSALYFCASSVATGQGWTGELFFGEGSRLTVL.

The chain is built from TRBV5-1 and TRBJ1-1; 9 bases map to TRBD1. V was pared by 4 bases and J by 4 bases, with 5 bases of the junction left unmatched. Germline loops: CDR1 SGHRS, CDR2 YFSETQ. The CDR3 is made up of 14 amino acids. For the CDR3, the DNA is TGCGCCAGCAGCCCTGGGGACAGGGCCACTGAAGCTTTCTTT. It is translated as CASSPGDRATEAFF.

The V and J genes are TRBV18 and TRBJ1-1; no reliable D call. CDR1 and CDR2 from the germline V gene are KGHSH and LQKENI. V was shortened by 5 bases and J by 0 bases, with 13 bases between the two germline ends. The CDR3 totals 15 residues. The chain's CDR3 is CASSAYRGVNTEAFF. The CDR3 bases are TGTGCCAGCTCAGCGTACCGGGGAGTGAACACTGAAGCTTTCTTT. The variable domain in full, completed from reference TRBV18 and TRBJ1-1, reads NAGVMQNPRHLVRRRGQEARLRCSPMKGHSHVYWYRQLPEEGLKFMVYLQKENIIDESGMPKERFSAEFPKEGPSILRIQQVVRGDSAAYFCASSAYRGVNTEAFFGQGTRLTVV.

In DNA form, the CDR3 reads TGTGCCAGCAGCGACCCGGTGGGCGGGAGGACCTACGAGCAGTACTTC. It yields the protein CASSDPVGGRTYEQYF. The chain combines TRBV5-4 with TRBJ2-7; the match to TRBD2 covers 8 bases. The germline V gene has CDR1 SGHNT and CDR2 YYREEE (reference sequence). The length of the CDR3 is 16 residues. Trimming took 4 bases from V and 2 from J; bases not matched to a gene: 11.

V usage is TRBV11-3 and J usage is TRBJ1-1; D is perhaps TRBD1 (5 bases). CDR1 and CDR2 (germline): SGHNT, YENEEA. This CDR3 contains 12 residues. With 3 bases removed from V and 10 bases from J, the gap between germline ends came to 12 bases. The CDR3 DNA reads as TGTGCCAGCAGCTTCGGCGACAGTCGAGCTTTCTTT. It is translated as CASSFGDSRAFF.

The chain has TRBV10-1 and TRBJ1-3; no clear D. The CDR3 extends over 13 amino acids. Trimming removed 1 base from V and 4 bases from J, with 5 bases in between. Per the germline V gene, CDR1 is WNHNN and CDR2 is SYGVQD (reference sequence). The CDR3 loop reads CASSEYRGNTIYF. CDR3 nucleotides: TGCGCCAGCAGTGAGTACAGAGGAAACACCATATATTTT.

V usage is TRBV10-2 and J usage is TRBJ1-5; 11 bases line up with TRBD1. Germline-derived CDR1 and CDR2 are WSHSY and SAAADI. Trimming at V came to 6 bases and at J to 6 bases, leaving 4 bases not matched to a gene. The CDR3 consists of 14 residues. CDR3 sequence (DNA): TGCGCCAGCAGGGGACAGGGGGAGGGTCAGCCCCAGCATTTT. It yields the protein CASRGQGEGQPQHF.

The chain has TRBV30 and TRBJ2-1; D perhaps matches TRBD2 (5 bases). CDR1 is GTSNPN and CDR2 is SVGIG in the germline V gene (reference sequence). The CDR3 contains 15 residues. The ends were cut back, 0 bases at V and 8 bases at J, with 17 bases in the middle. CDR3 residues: CAWSVRGSTGYEQFF. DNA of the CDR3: TGTGCCTGGAGTGTACGAGGGTCTACGGGGTATGAGCAGTTCTTC.

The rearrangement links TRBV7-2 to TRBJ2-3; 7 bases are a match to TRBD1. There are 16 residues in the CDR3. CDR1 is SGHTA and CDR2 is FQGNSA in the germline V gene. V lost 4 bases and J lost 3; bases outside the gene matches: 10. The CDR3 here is CASSSLRQGQTDTQYF. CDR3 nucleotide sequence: TGTGCCAGCAGCTCACTTCGACAGGGACAGACAGATACGCAGTATTTT.

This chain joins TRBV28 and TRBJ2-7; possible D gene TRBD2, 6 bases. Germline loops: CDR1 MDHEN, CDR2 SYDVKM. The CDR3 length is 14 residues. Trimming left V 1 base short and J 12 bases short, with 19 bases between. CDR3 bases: TGTGCCAGCAGTTTATTCGCTCTATCGGGAGATCTGTACTTC. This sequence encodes CASSLFALSGDLYF. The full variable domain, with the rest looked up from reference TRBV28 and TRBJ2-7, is DVKVTQSSRYLVKRTGEKVFLECVQDMDHENMFWYRQDPGLGLRLIYFSYDVKMKEKGDIPEGYSVSREKKERFSLILESASTNQTSMYLCASSLFALSGDLYFGPGTRLTVT.

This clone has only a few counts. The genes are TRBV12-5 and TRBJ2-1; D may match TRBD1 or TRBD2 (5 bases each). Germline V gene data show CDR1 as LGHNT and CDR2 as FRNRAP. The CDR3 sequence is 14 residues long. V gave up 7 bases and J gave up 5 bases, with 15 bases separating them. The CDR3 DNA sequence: TGTGCTAGTGCCCTCAGGGACCTAAACAATGAGCAGTTCTTC. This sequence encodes CASALRDLNNEQFF.